These T cell receptor beta chains were read from a single sample in a study of molecular identifiers for immune sequencing clone quantification. TCRdb called the PCR reads again in MiXCR, with one record for every CDR3 protein. The table records about 640,000 distinct CDR3 sequences, nearly 20% of them present only once. The sequenced sample consisted of naive CD8+ T cells from blood, with Jurkat cell RNA spiked in. These TCRs come from a human donor in good health. Some libraries in this study had Jurkat cell RNA spiked in. The CDR3 runs from the conserved cysteine through the conserved F or W. The order of the fields is clone size, J gene, D gene, V gene, CDR3 DNA, CDR3 protein. A D gene is named only where the DNA matches it firmly. Size is omitted from some rows. Given values are once, few, many or a class for expanded clones.

few | TRBJ2-7 | NA | TRBV7-6 | TGTGCCAGCAGCTTAGAGAGGGACTACGAGCAGTACTTC | CASSLERDYEQYF
few | TRBJ1-2 | NA | TRBV11-2 | TGTGCAACGCGGCCATCTGCTAACTATGGCTACACCTTC | CATRPSANYGYTF
few | TRBJ2-2 | NA | TRBV19 | TGTGCCAGTAGTGTTACGCGGGACCATACCTGGGCCACCGGGGAGCTGTTTTTT | CASSVTRDHTWATGELFF
NA | TRBJ2-5 | TRBD2 | TRBV28 | TGTGCCACCCGGGACTACGGCGAGACCCAGTACTTC | CATRDYGETQYF
many | TRBJ1-1 | NA | TRBV15 | TGTGCCACCAGCAGAGATGGAGCCAGGGAAGCTTTCTTT | CATSRDGAREAFF
few | TRBJ2-2 | TRBD1 | TRBV19 | TGTGCCAGTAGTATTCACTGGGACAGGGCTGCCACCGGGGAGCTGTTTTTT | CASSIHWDRAATGELFF
many | TRBJ1-2 | TRBD1 | TRBV10-3 | TGTGCCATCACCGCGGGACAGAACTATGGCTACACCTTC | CAITAGQNYGYTF
NA | TRBJ1-1 | NA | TRBV24-1 | TGTGCCACCAGTCAGGGTTTGAACACTGAAGCTTTCTTT | CATSQGLNTEAFF
many | TRBJ2-7 | TRBD2 | TRBV7-3 | TGTGCCAGCAGTCTCTGGACTAGCGGGAGGATTCTTGTCTACGAGCAGTACTTC | CASSLWTSGRILVYEQYF
many | TRBJ1-4 | NA | TRBV9 | TGTGCCAGCAGCGTAGGAACTGCGGGATATGCAACTAATGAAAAACTGTTTTTT | CASSVGTAGYATNEKLFF
NA | TRBJ2-1 | TRBD1 | TRBV29-1 | TGCAGCGTTGATGCCTGGACAGGGCGCTATGAGCAGTTCTTC | CSVDAWTGRYEQFF
many | TRBJ1-1 | NA | TRBV7-8 | TGTGCCAGCAGTTCAACTCTGGGCCCGGCTTTCTTT | CASSSTLGPAFF
many | TRBJ1-2 | TRBD1 | TRBV29-1 | TGCAGCGTTGATATCGCCGACAGGGGAGACTATGGCTACACCTTC | CSVDIADRGDYGYTF
many | TRBJ1-4 | TRBD1 | TRBV4-3 | TGCGCCAGCAGCCAAGACCGTGCGACAGGGACTAATGAAAAACTGTTTTTT | CASSQDRATGTNEKLFF
many | TRBJ2-3 | NA | TRBV24-1 | TGTGCCACCAGTGATTCCGCGGCAGATACGCAGTATTTT | CATSDSAADTQYF
many | TRBJ2-6 | NA | TRBV7-9 | TGTGCCAGCAGCATCGCCGGGACCCCAAACACTGGGGCCAACGTCCTGACTTTC | CASSIAGTPNTGANVLTF